The T cell receptor beta chain under discussion was sequenced for a study of blood T cell repertoires in COVID-19. About the research overall: Sites in the United States, Italy and Spain provided acute and convalescent COVID-19 samples. Sources were T cells, B-cell-depleted T cells, or PBMCs; the material itself was cDNA or gDNA.

Germline V gives CDR1 LNHDA, CDR2 SQIVND (reference sequence). The length of the CDR3 is 12 residues. J gave up 8 bases and V 6 bases, and 6 bases lay outside the gene matches. Original methodology: Nucleated cell number was recorded as an estimate derived from reference gene primer amplification. Assay used: immunoSEQ multiplex PCR; TCRdb lists only in-frame clones, some missing. That table furnishes V, J and clone size, whereas the DNA furnished D and trimming. The table records about 240,000 clones, around four fifths of them present only once. Input material: peripheral blood. The chain couples TRBV19 to TRBJ1-2, with 7 bases identical to TRBD1. This sequence was found in a woman aged 60-70 years with active or convalescent COVID-19. DNA for the CDR3: TGTGCCAGTAGAGACAGGGTAGAGGGCTACACCTTC. It specifies CASRDRVEGYTF.